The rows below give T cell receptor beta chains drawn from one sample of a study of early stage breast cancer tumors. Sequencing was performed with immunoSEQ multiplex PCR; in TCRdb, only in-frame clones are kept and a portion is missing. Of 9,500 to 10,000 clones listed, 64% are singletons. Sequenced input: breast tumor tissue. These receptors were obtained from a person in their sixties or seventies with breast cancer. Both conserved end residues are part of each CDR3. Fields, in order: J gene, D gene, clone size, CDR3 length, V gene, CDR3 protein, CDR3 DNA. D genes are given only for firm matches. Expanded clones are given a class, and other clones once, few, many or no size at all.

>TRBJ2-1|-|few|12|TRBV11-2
CASSSDYNEQFF
TGTGCCAGCAGCTCTGACTACAATGAGCAGTTCTTC
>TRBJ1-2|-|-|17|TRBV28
CASSKLTRGVSNYGYTF
TGTGCCAGCAGTAAACTCACACGAGGAGTCTCCAACTATGGCTACACCTTC
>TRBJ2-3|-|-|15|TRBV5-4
CASSLDSVSTDTQYF
TGTGCCAGCAGCTTGGACAGCGTCTCCACAGATACGCAGTATTTT
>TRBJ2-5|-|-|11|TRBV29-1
CSAQWGETQYF
TGCAGCGCCCAATGGGGGGAGACCCAGTACTTC
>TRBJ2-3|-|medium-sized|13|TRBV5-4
CASSLRSTDTQYF
TGTGCCAGCAGCTTGAGGAGCACAGATACGCAGTATTTT
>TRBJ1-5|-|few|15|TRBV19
CASSRGQGRNQPQHF
TGTGCCAGTAGTAGAGGCCAGGGGAGGAACCAGCCCCAGCATTTT
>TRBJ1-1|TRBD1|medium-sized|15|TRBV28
CASRDRGLSRAEAFF
TGTGCCAGCCGGGACAGGGGGCTGAGTAGGGCTGAAGCTTTCTTT
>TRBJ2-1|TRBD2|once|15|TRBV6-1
CASSESAGGNNEQFF
TGTGCCAGCAGTGAAAGCGCGGGGGGAAACAATGAGCAGTTCTTC
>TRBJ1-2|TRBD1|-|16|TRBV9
CASSALRDREIYGYTF
TGTGCCAGCAGCGCCCTCCGGGACAGGGAGATCTATGGCTACACCTTC
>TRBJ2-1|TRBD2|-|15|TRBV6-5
CASKDLGGSRNEQFF
TGTGCCAGCAAAGACCTAGGCGGGAGTAGGAATGAGCAGTTCTTC
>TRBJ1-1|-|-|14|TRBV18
CASSPAGTNTEAFF
TGTGCCAGCTCACCTGCCGGGACAAACACTGAAGCTTTCTTT
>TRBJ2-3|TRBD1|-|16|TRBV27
CASSSLGQEVTDTQYF
TGTGCCAGCAGTTCCTTAGGACAGGAGGTAACAGATACGCAGTATTTT
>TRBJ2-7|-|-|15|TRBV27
CASSYRPGLRYEQYF
TGTGCCAGCAGTTACCGCCCTGGTTTGAGGTACGAGCAGTACTTC
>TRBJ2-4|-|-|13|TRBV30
CAWGGQGKNIQYF
TGTGCCTGGGGAGGACAAGGCAAAAACATTCAGTACTTC
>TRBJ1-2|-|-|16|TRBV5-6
CASSLYMVGASYGYTF
TGTGCCAGCAGCTTGTATATGGTAGGGGCTTCCTATGGCTACACCTTC
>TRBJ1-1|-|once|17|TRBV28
CASSFRGRSSMNTEAFF
TGTGCCAGCAGTTTTCGAGGACGGAGTAGTATGAACACTGAAGCTTTCTTT
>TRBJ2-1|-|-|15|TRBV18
CASSGNRGSYNEQFF
TGTGCCAGCTCCGGGAACCGAGGGTCCTACAATGAGCAGTTCTTC
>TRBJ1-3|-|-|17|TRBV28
CASSLWRAGASGNTIYF
TGTGCCAGCAGTTTATGGCGGGCGGGGGCCTCTGGAAACACCATATATTTT
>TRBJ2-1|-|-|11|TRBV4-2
CASSQGRIPFF
TGTGCCAGCAGCCAAGGGAGGATCCCGTTCTTC
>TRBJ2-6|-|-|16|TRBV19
CASSGRADSGANVLTF
TGTGCCAGTAGTGGCAGGGCCGACTCTGGGGCCAACGTCCTGACTTTC